One sample yielded the 22 T cell receptor beta chains listed below, sequenced in a study of T cells after yellow fever vaccination. TCRdb processed the 5' RACE reads anew with MiXCR; each CDR3 protein has one entry. The top ten clones hold 23% of a sample with over 300,000 distinct CDR3 sequences, more than 3% of them seen once. Sequenced material: PBMCs, taken on the day of the yellow fever booster vaccination. The receptors stem from a man between 18 and 35 years old who received the YFV17D yellow fever vaccine.

This clonotype was observed many times. V is TRBV28 and J is TRBJ2-5; perhaps D is TRBD1 or TRBD2 (5 bases each). Germline V gene data show CDR1 as MDHEN and CDR2 as SYDVKM. V was cut by 5 bases and J by 2 bases, with 9 bases left in between. The CDR3 is made up of 13 amino acids. CDR3 in amino acids: CASSGTPQETQYF. In DNA, the CDR3 is TGTGCCAGCAGTGGGACCCCTCAAGAGACCCAGTACTTC.

The chain couples TRBV27 to TRBJ1-5, with D perhaps TRBD1 (5 bases). V lost 0 bases, J lost 0 bases, and 9 bases lay in between. The CDR3 has 16 residues. CDR1 is MNHEY, CDR2 SMNVEV, per germline (reference sequence). The CDR3 nucleotides are TGTGCCAGCAGTTTATCGGGGACTCTTAGCAATCAGCCCCAGCATTTT. Translating gives CASSLSGTLSNQPQHF.

This clonotype showed up just a few times. The V gene is TRBV12-3 or TRBV12-4, the J gene TRBJ2-1; TRBD1 matches 11 bases. J was trimmed by 8 bases and V by 8 bases; bases with no gene match: 11. This CDR3 is 15 amino acids long. Here the CDR3 reads CASRAGTGGFDEQFF. The CDR3 nucleotides are TGTGCCAGCCGTGCCGGGACAGGGGGTTTCGATGAGCAGTTCTTC.

This clonotype has only a few counts. CDR3 amino acids: CASAKRGADTQYF. CDR3 nucleotide sequence: TGTGCCAGCGCCAAGAGGGGGGCAGATACGCAGTATTTT. The gene calls are TRBV7-6 and TRBJ2-3; D is possibly TRBD1 or TRBD2 (6 bases each). Germline lookup yields CDR1 SGHVS and CDR2 FNYEAQ. The CDR3 has 13 amino acids. Between the trimmed V and J ends, which lost 8 bases and 4 bases, there was a span of 13 bases.

The chain is built from TRBV3-1 and TRBJ2-4, with D maybe TRBD1 (6 bases). There are 13 residues in the CDR3. V was cut by 4 bases and J by 10 bases, with 14 bases left in between. Looked up from germline, CDR1 is LGHDT and CDR2 is YNNKEL (reference sequence). The CDR3, as DNA: TGTGCCAGCAGCCCTGGGGACACAAGAATTCAGTACTTC. It encodes CASSPGDTRIQYF.

The rearrangement joins TRBV7-2 to TRBJ2-7; weak D call: TRBD1 (5 bases). The CDR3 is made up of 13 amino acids. Trimming removed 5 bases from V and 0 bases from J, with 8 bases in between. Germline values: CDR1 SGHTA, CDR2 FQGNSA. Written as DNA, the CDR3 is TGTGCCAGCAGCGCAGGGAACTCCTACGAGCAGTACTTC. As protein: CASSAGNSYEQYF.

The chain recombines TRBV19 with TRBJ2-1; D is undetermined. The CDR3 runs 13 residues. Germline V gene sequence: CDR1 LNHDA, CDR2 SQIVND (reference sequence). Trimming stripped 3 bases from V and 8 bases from J, with 11 bases between. CDR3 region: CASSMERWDEQFF. The CDR3 region has the DNA TGTGCCAGTAGTATGGAACGATGGGATGAGCAGTTCTTC. The variable domain in full, completed from reference TRBV19 and TRBJ2-1, reads DGGITQSPKYLFRKEGQNVTLSCEQNLNHDAMYWYRQDPGQGLRLIYYSQIVNDFQKGDIAEGYSVSREKKESFPLTVTSAQKNPTAFYLCASSMERWDEQFFGPGTRLTVL.

The rearrangement links TRBV20-1 to TRBJ2-1; D remains unclear. Germline values: CDR1 DFQATT, CDR2 SNEGSKA (reference sequence). The CDR3 has 15 amino acids. V lost 5 bases and J 8 bases, leaving 22 bases between the germline ends. DNA for the CDR3: TGCAGTGCTCATAGTATTCCGGAAGACGTGGATGAGCAGTTCTTC. It specifies CSAHSIPEDVDEQFF.

This clonotype was counted many times. The chain recombines TRBV7-9 with TRBJ2-6; D might be TRBD1 (5 bases). The CDR3 extends over 18 amino acids. Trimming shortened V by 4 bases and J by 2 bases, and 18 bases separated the two germline ends. The germline CDR1 and CDR2 sequences are SEHNR and FQNEAQ (reference sequence). Here the CDR3 reads CASSSSRAVMAGANVLTF. The CDR3 DNA sequence: TGTGCCAGCAGCTCAAGCAGGGCCGTGATGGCTGGGGCCAACGTCCTGACTTTC.

The CDR3 loop reads CASSQDRVDTQYF. Here the CDR3 DNA reads TGCGCCAGCAGCCAAGATCGCGTAGATACGCAGTATTTT. The chain links TRBV4-3 to TRBJ2-3; D is unresolved. With 0 bases removed from V and 5 bases from J, the gap between germline ends came to 6 bases. CDR1 and CDR2 (germline): LGHNA, YSLEER. The CDR3 sequence is 13 residues long.

This clonotype was observed a few times. This chain links TRBV20-1 with TRBJ2-1, with 7 nucleotides matching TRBD1. Losses at the gene ends were 5 bases for V and 4 bases for J; bases not matched to a gene: 11. The CDR3 sequence is 15 residues long. From germline, CDR1 is DFQATT and CDR2 SNEGSKA (reference sequence). CDR3 nucleotide sequence: TGCAGTGCTGCGTCGGGACAGCGACCTTACAATGAGCAGTTCTTC. Protein sequence: CSAASGQRPYNEQFF.

This clonotype appeared many times. V usage is TRBV11-2 and J usage is TRBJ2-1; TRBD2 matches 8 bases. V shed 8 bases and J 9 bases; nucleotides not matched to a gene: 12. Looked up from germline, CDR1 is SGHAT and CDR2 is FQNNGV. CDR3 length: 14 residues. In DNA form, the CDR3 reads TGTGCCAGCGCCAACCAGGGACTAGTGGCTGAGCAGTTCTTC. Its translation: CASANQGLVAEQFF. The full variable domain, rest sourced from reference TRBV11-2 and TRBJ2-1, is EAGVAQSPRYKIIEKRQSVAFWCNPISGHATLYWYQQILGQGPKLLIQFQNNGVVDDSQLPKDRFSAERLKGVDSTLKIQPAKLEDSAVYLCASANQGLVAEQFFGPGTRLTVL.

This clonotype came up many times. The genes are TRBV27 and TRBJ2-5; 10 bases map to TRBD2. V lost 0 bases to trimming and J lost 7 bases; unmatched junction nucleotides: 2. CDR3 length equals 14 residues. The germline gives CDR1 MNHEY, CDR2 SMNVEV (reference sequence). This CDR3 reads CASSLSRLAGTQYF. In DNA, the CDR3 is TGTGCCAGCAGTTTATCGAGACTAGCGGGGACCCAGTACTTC.

The chain has TRBV15 and TRBJ1-1; the D is unclear. CDR3 length: 15 residues. Trimming removed 0 bases at V and 4 bases at J, with 12 bases between. Germline CDR1 is LNHNV and CDR2 is YYDKDF (reference sequence). The chain's CDR3 is CATSRDRQLVTEAFF. In DNA, the CDR3 is TGTGCCACCAGCAGAGATAGGCAGCTGGTCACTGAAGCTTTCTTT.

The chain carries TRBV5-4 and TRBJ1-6, with 11 bases that match TRBD1. Germline CDR1 reads SGHNT; CDR2 reads YYREEE (reference sequence). The trim removed 4 bases at V and 16 bases at J, leaving 7 bases unmatched. The CDR3 loop spans 13 amino acids. The CDR3 bases are TGTGCCAGCAGCCCCGGGACAGGGGGAATGCTCCACTTT. This translates into CASSPGTGGMLHF.

This clonotype was counted between two and nine times. The chain links TRBV27 to TRBJ1-5; tentatively, D is TRBD1 (5 bases). This CDR3 is built from 14 residues. V gave up 4 bases and J gave up 7 bases, with 14 bases separating them. Germline V gene data show CDR1 as MNHEY and CDR2 as SMNVEV (reference sequence). This CDR3 is CASSSVPKGQPQHF. CDR3 nucleotide sequence: TGTGCCAGCAGTTCCGTCCCAAAGGGGCAGCCCCAGCATTTT.

The sample holds a few counts of this clonotype. This chain connects TRBV5-1 to TRBJ2-6, with 8 bases identical to TRBD1. The length of the CDR3 is 13 residues. V lost 0 bases and J lost 13; bases outside the gene matches: 3. Germline values: CDR1 SGHRS, CDR2 YFSETQ. The CDR3 is CASSLDRDRVLTF. CDR3 bases: TGCGCCAGCAGCTTGGACCGGGACAGGGTCCTGACTTTC.

The chain joins TRBV11-2 to TRBJ1-3; D gene ambiguous. V was pared by 6 bases and J by 0 bases, with 12 bases between. Germline V CDR1 and CDR2: SGHAT, FQNNGV. This CDR3 contains 15 residues. CDR3 sequence: CASSRTQSSGNTIYF. The CDR3 bases are TGTGCCAGCAGTCGGACTCAGAGCTCTGGAAACACCATATATTTT.

The chain is built from TRBV7-9 and TRBJ2-5; a possible D gene is TRBD1 (6 bases). Germline V gives CDR1 SEHNR, CDR2 FQNEAQ (reference sequence). Trimming took off 7 bases at V and 2 bases at J, with 26 bases between the two ends. The CDR3 spans 18 residues. CDR3 residues: CASNLRWGRKVPQETQYF. DNA for the CDR3: TGTGCCAGCAACCTTAGGTGGGGGCGCAAGGTCCCACAAGAGACCCAGTACTTC.

CDR3 DNA: TGTGCCAGCAGCTTTGGGGTGGGTTCCTACGAGCAGTACTTC. Translation: CASSFGVGSYEQYF. The rearrangement links TRBV7-7 to TRBJ2-7; D is uncertain. Trimming cost V 3 bases and J 1 base, with 10 bases left between them. CDR3 size: 14 residues. The V gene's germline CDR1 is SSHAT and CDR2 FNYEAQ (reference sequence).

This clonotype came up many times. V gene TRBV20-1 combines with J gene TRBJ2-7; a weak D match, TRBD1 (6 bases). The CDR3 totals 14 residues. Per the germline V gene, CDR1 is DFQATT and CDR2 is SNEGSKA (reference sequence). Trimming removed 6 bases from V and 0 bases from J, with 15 bases in between. CDR3 in amino acids: CSAYLQGSSYEQYF. In DNA form, the CDR3 reads TGCAGTGCCTATCTCCAGGGGAGCTCCTACGAGCAGTACTTC.

The chain is built from TRBV5-4 and TRBJ2-5, with D possibly being TRBD2 (6 bases). V was pared by 4 bases and J by 3 bases, with 13 bases between. Germline V gene sequence: CDR1 SGHNT, CDR2 YYREEE (reference sequence). The CDR3 consists of 14 residues. The CDR3 loop reads CASSVLTSKETQYF. CDR3 coding DNA: TGTGCCAGCAGCGTGCTGACTAGTAAAGAGACCCAGTACTTC.